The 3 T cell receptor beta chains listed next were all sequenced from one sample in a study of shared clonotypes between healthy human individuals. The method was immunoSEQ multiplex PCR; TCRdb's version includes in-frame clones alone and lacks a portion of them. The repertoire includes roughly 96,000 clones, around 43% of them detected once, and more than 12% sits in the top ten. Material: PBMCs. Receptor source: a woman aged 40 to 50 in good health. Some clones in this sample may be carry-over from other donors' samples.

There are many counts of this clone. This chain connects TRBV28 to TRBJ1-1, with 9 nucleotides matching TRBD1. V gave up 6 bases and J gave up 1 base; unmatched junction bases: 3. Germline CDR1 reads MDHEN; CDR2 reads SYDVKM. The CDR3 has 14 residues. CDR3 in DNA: TGTGCCAGCAGCTCGGGACAGGGGAACACTGAAGCTTTCTTT. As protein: CASSSGQGNTEAFF.

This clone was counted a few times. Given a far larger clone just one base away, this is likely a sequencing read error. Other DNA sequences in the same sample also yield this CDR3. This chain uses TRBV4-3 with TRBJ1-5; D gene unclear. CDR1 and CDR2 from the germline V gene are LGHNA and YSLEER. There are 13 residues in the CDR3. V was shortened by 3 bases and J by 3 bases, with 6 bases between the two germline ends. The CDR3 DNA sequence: TGCGCCAGCAGCCATGGACCCAATCAGCCCCAGCATTTT. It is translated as CASSHGPNQPQHF.

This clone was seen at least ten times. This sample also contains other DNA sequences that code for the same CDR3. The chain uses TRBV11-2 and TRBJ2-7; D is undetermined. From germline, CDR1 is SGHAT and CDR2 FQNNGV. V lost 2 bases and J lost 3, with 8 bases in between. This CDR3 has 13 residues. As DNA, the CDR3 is TGTGCCAGCAGCTTACGAGCTCACTACGAGCAGTACTTC. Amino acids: CASSLRAHYEQYF.